The 32 T cell receptor beta chains presented below share a single source sample, sequenced in a study of T cells after yellow fever vaccination. TCRdb re-called the 5' RACE reads with MiXCR, one entry per CDR3 protein. The repertoire holds under 550,000 distinct CDR3 sequences, with 20% to 25% as singletons. The sample here was PBMCs, taken 20 to 25 days after the first yellow fever vaccination. The receptors derive from a man aged 18-30 years who received the YFV17D yellow fever vaccine.

The rearrangement links TRBV12-3 or TRBV12-4 to TRBJ2-2; TRBD1 or TRBD2 may be the D gene (5 bases each). Trimming removed 5 bases at V and 2 bases at J, with 15 bases between. The CDR3 extends over 16 amino acids. This CDR3 reads CASSLYGTYNTGELFF. DNA of the CDR3: TGTGCCAGCAGTCTCTATGGGACCTACAACACCGGGGAGCTGTTTTTT.

This clonotype was found a few times. CDR3 protein: CASSLAGTRQGAAEQYF. The CDR3 DNA reads as TGCGCCAGCAGCTTGGCCGGTACGAGACAGGGGGCGGCAGAGCAGTACTTC. The rearrangement links TRBV5-1 to TRBJ2-7; 10 positions match TRBD1. Germline loops: CDR1 SGHRS, CDR2 YFSETQ. With V trimmed by 0 bases and J by 7 bases, 13 bases remained unmatched. The CDR3 is 17 residues long.

This clonotype was found a few times. The CDR3 DNA reads TGCGCCAGCTCCCAGGCTAGCGGGGCCCGCGGGGAGCTGTTTTTT. Translation: CASSQASGARGELFF. The chain uses TRBV5-1 and TRBJ2-2; 9 bases are shared with TRBD2. This CDR3 has 15 amino acids. The junction had 11 bases not matched to a gene; V was cut back by 7 bases and J by 7 bases. Germline loops: CDR1 SGHRS, CDR2 YFSETQ.

The chain uses TRBV24-1 and TRBJ2-1; 8 nucleotides match TRBD2. V lost 9 bases to trimming and J lost 5 bases; unmatched junction nucleotides: 5. The CDR3 loop spans 13 amino acids. Per the germline V gene, CDR1 is KGHDR and CDR2 is SFDVKD. The CDR3 DNA reads TGTGCCACCCAGCGGGGGAGAGACAATGAGCAGTTCTTC. Amino acids: CATQRGRDNEQFF.

The gene calls are TRBV12-3 or TRBV12-4 and TRBJ1-5, with a tentative D call TRBD1 (5 bases). There are 14 residues in the CDR3. V lost 3 bases to trimming and J lost 7 bases, with 13 bases between them. The DNA for the CDR3 is TGTGCCAGCAGTTTCGGCAGGGTGGGCCAGCCCCAGCATTTT. Its translation: CASSFGRVGQPQHF.

The rearrangement uses TRBV5-1 and TRBJ2-7; D is unresolved. The CDR3 spans 13 residues. Germline V gene sequence: CDR1 SGHRS, CDR2 YFSETQ. V lost 3 bases to trimming and J lost 0 bases, with 7 bases between them. The DNA of the CDR3 is TGCGCCAGCAGCTCATCCAACTCCTACGAGCAGTACTTC. Protein sequence: CASSSSNSYEQYF.

The DNA for the CDR3 is TGCAGTGCTAGGACAGCGACCATGAACACTGAAGCTTTCTTT. This codes for CSARTATMNTEAFF. The rearrangement joins TRBV20-1 to TRBJ1-1, with TRBD1 as a possible D gene (5 bases). V lost 3 bases, J lost 0 bases, and 11 bases lay in between. This CDR3 contains 14 residues. Germline-derived CDR1 and CDR2 are DFQATT and SNEGSKA (reference sequence).

This clonotype showed up just a few times. This sequence joins TRBV4-1 and TRBJ2-3; 8 nucleotides agree with TRBD2. V shed 1 base, J shed 3 bases, and the junction held 9 bases outside the gene matches. Germline V gives CDR1 MGHRA, CDR2 YSYEKL. CDR3 size: 17 residues. The CDR3, as DNA: TGCGCCAGCAGCCAAGGAACGGGAGCGGGGGTGACAGATACGCAGTATTTT. Amino acid sequence: CASSQGTGAGVTDTQYF.

With respect to this clonotype: At one end, the junction sequence differs from germline, possibly due to a read error. J is TRBJ2-7 and V is TRBV19, with D uncertain. CDR3 length: 13 residues. CDR1 and CDR2 (germline): LNHDA, SQIVND (reference sequence). CDR3 protein: CASSIGHLYEHYF. CDR3 sequence (DNA): TGTGCCAGTAGTATAGGACACCTCTACGAGCATTACTTC.

This clonotype was picked up a small number of times. The chain is built from TRBV5-5 and TRBJ2-7; possibly TRBD2 for D (6 bases). Trimming removed 3 bases at V and 2 bases at J, with 15 bases between. Germline V lookup: CDR1 SGHKS, CDR2 YYEKEE (reference sequence). The CDR3 length is 15 residues. Here the CDR3 reads CASSSPGETTYEQYF. The CDR3 bases are TGTGCCAGCAGCTCCCCGGGAGAGACGACCTACGAGCAGTACTTC. Filled out from reference TRBV5-5 and TRBJ2-7, the complete variable domain reads DAGVTQSPTHLIKTRGQQVTLRCSPISGHKSVSWYQQVLGQGPQFIFQYYEKEERGRGNFPDRFSARQFPNYSSELNVNALLLGDSALYLCASSSPGETTYEQYFGPGTRLTVT.

V gene TRBV7-2 combines with J gene TRBJ2-1; a possible D gene is TRBD1 (5 bases). CDR1 SGHTA and CDR2 FQGNSA come from the germline V gene. The CDR3 is made up of 13 amino acids. Trimming stripped 3 bases from V and 6 bases from J, with 9 bases between. CDR3 sequence: CASSFRGGNEQFF. The CDR3 DNA follows: TGTGCCAGCAGCTTTAGGGGCGGCAATGAGCAGTTCTTC.

The chain carries TRBV2 and TRBJ2-7, with D unresolved. V gave up 2 bases and J gave up 0 bases, with 17 bases separating them. The CDR3 contains 17 residues. Germline lookup yields CDR1 SNHLY and CDR2 FYNNEI. The CDR3 sequence: CASSELAGLGHSYEQYV. CDR3 in DNA: TGTGCCAGCAGTGAATTGGCAGGCCTCGGTCACTCCTACGAGCAGTACGTC.

This clonotype showed up just a few times. The chain is built from TRBV12-3 or TRBV12-4 and TRBJ1-4, with D unresolved. The CDR3 runs 12 residues. Trimming took 3 bases from V and 5 from J, leaving 4 bases between them. This CDR3 reads CASSFYNEKLFF. Written as DNA, the CDR3 is TGTGCCAGCAGTTTTTACAATGAAAAACTGTTTTTT.

V is TRBV6-1 and J is TRBJ1-4; 8 nucleotides match TRBD1. The CDR3 runs 14 residues. The V gene's germline CDR1 is MNHNS and CDR2 SASEGT. V was pared by 6 bases and J by 3 bases, with 3 bases of the junction left unmatched. The chain's CDR3 is CASREQGANEKLFF. The CDR3 DNA is TGTGCCAGCAGAGAACAGGGGGCTAATGAAAAACTGTTTTTT.

This clonotype came up a few times. V gene TRBV5-6 combines with J gene TRBJ2-6; D gene ambiguous. Looked up from germline, CDR1 is SGHDT and CDR2 is YYEEEE. CDR3 length: 17 residues. Deletions cut 1 base from V and 0 bases from J, with 11 bases between. The CDR3 bases are TGTGCCAGCAGCTTGTCGTACCCGAGCTCTGGGGCCAACGTCCTGACTTTC. The encoded protein is CASSLSYPSSGANVLTF.

This clonotype appeared a few times. V gene TRBV20-1 combines with J gene TRBJ2-6; D is perhaps TRBD1 or TRBD2 (5 bases each). Deletions cut 2 bases from V and 4 bases from J, with 9 bases between. The CDR3 length is 14 residues. CDR1 is DFQATT and CDR2 is SNEGSKA in the germline V gene (reference sequence). The CDR3 DNA is TGCAGTGCTAGATCGGGGACCGGGGCCAACGTCCTGACTTTC. Encoded protein: CSARSGTGANVLTF.

The rearrangement joins TRBV18 to TRBJ1-4, with D perhaps TRBD1 (5 bases). With 4 bases removed from V and 0 bases from J, the gap between germline ends came to 15 bases. The CDR3 extends over 17 amino acids. CDR1 is KGHSH and CDR2 is LQKENI in the germline V gene. The CDR3 spells CASSHGTVVATNEKLFF. The DNA for the CDR3 is TGTGCCAGCTCACATGGGACGGTCGTTGCAACTAATGAAAAACTGTTTTTT. Using reference TRBV18 and TRBJ1-4 for the parts outside the CDR3, the full variable domain is NAGVMQNPRHLVRRRGQEARLRCSPMKGHSHVYWYRQLPEEGLKFMVYLQKENIIDESGMPKERFSAEFPKEGPSILRIQQVVRGDSAAYFCASSHGTVVATNEKLFFGSGTQLSVL.

This clonotype was seen a few times. The CDR3 reads CASSADRNTGELFF. CDR3 nucleotide sequence: TGTGCCAGCAGTGCCGACAGGAACACCGGGGAGCTGTTTTTT. The rearrangement links TRBV6-4 to TRBJ2-2, with TRBD1 as a possible D gene (5 bases). Trimming shortened V by 4 bases and J by 1 base, and 7 bases separated the two germline ends. The CDR3 totals 14 residues. Germline assignment: CDR1 MRHNA and CDR2 SNTAGT.

The chain uses TRBV9 and TRBJ2-2; D unclear. The germline V and J ends were trimmed by 0 bases and 11 bases, with 8 bases remaining between them. Germline CDR1 and CDR2: SGDLS and YYNGEE. This CDR3 has 12 amino acids. CDR3 protein: CASSVGPFELFF. CDR3 sequence (DNA): TGTGCCAGCAGCGTAGGGCCCTTCGAGCTGTTTTTT.

A few counts support this clonotype. V gene TRBV23-1 combines with J gene TRBJ2-3; 13 nucleotides line up with TRBD2. TRBV23-1 is assigned to the ORF class and has an uncertain function. This CDR3 spans 14 amino acids. Germline trimming cut 4 bases from V and 8 bases from J; bases unmatched to any gene: 3. For the CDR3, the DNA is TGCGCCAGCAGTCGGACTAGCGGGGGCCCTACGCAGTATTTT. Protein product: CASSRTSGGPTQYF.

This clonotype was picked up a small number of times. The rearrangement links TRBV19 to TRBJ2-7, with 8 nucleotides matching TRBD2. There are 15 residues in the CDR3. Germline V CDR1 and CDR2: LNHDA, SQIVND (reference sequence). Trimming took 5 bases from V and 3 from J; bases not matched to a gene: 9. DNA of the CDR3: TGTGCCAGTAGTCGGTGGGGCGGGGGGAACTACGAGCAGTACTTC. This encodes CASSRWGGGNYEQYF.

This clonotype was counted only a few times. The gene calls are TRBV6-2 or TRBV6-3 and TRBJ1-6; 9 bases align to TRBD1. The CDR3 contains 14 residues. V lost 7 bases to trimming and J lost 7 bases; unmatched junction nucleotides: 5. Germline V gene sequence: CDR1 MNHEY, CDR2 SVGEGT. The CDR3 bases are TGTGCCAGCAACCAGGACAGGGGAAATTCACCCCTCCACTTT. This codes for CASNQDRGNSPLHF.

This clonotype has only a few counts. The rearrangement uses TRBV12-3 or TRBV12-4 and TRBJ1-3; D not certain. The CDR3 length is 14 residues. Trimming removed 5 bases at V and 0 bases at J, with 8 bases between. CDR3 amino acids: CASSIDISGNTIYF. The CDR3 DNA is TGTGCCAGCAGTATCGACATCTCTGGAAACACCATATATTTT.

The genes are TRBV10-3 and TRBJ2-6, with 8 bases that match TRBD2. Losses at the gene ends were 2 bases for V and 2 bases for J; bases not matched to a gene: 2. The CDR3 sequence is 16 residues long. Germline V CDR1 and CDR2: ENHRY, SYGVKD. The CDR3 reads CAISEAGGPGANVLTF. Written as DNA, the CDR3 is TGTGCCATCAGTGAGGCGGGGGGCCCTGGGGCCAACGTCCTGACTTTC.

This clonotype was recorded many times. The chain recombines TRBV3-1 with TRBJ2-5; weak D call: TRBD2 (5 bases). The CDR3 is 13 residues long. V lost 3 bases, J lost 3 bases, and 8 bases lay in between. Germline V CDR1 and CDR2: LGHDT, YNNKEL (reference sequence). The chain's CDR3 is CASSHGNEETQYF. CDR3 nucleotides: TGTGCCAGCAGCCACGGGAACGAAGAGACCCAGTACTTC.

V gene TRBV7-2 combines with J gene TRBJ1-1; a weak D match, TRBD1 (5 bases). Trimming removed 5 bases from V and 0 bases from J, with 10 bases in between. The CDR3 is made up of 14 amino acids. Germline V gene sequence: CDR1 SGHTA, CDR2 FQGNSA. The CDR3 sequence: CASSKGLLNTEAFF. The CDR3 DNA sequence: TGTGCCAGCAGCAAGGGGCTGTTGAACACTGAAGCTTTCTTT.

This clonotype was found a few times. The chain is built from TRBV7-8 and TRBJ2-2; D remains unclear. Trimming removed 5 bases at V and 4 bases at J, with 11 bases between. Looked up from germline, CDR1 is SGHVS and CDR2 is FQNEAQ. CDR3 length: 14 residues. Written as DNA, the CDR3 is TGTGCCAGCAGCATCGGACGTTCCACCGGGGAGCTGTTTTTT. Protein sequence: CASSIGRSTGELFF.

The V gene is TRBV2, the J gene TRBJ1-1; 9 nucleotides line up with TRBD1. Germline V CDR1 and CDR2: SNHLY, FYNNEI. CDR3 length: 16 amino acids. Unmatched junction bases numbered 8, after V lost 6 bases and J lost 0 bases. The CDR3 spells CASRATGTGMNTEAFF. DNA of the CDR3: TGTGCCAGCAGGGCAACCGGGACAGGGATGAACACTGAAGCTTTCTTT. Supplemented by reference TRBV2 and TRBJ1-1, the full variable domain reads EPEVTQTPSHQVTQMGQEVILRCVPISNHLYFYWYRQILGQKVEFLVSFYNNEISEKSEIFDDQFSVERPDGSNFTLKIRSTKLEDSAMYFCASRATGTGMNTEAFFGQGTRLTVV.

The chain links TRBV29-1 to TRBJ2-2; D might be TRBD2 (6 bases). Trimming cost V 0 bases and J 1 base, with 9 bases left between them. The CDR3 is 15 amino acids. Germline loops: CDR1 SQVTM, CDR2 ANQGSEA. CDR3 nucleotides: TGCAGCGTTGAAGATCTGGGAGGGAACACCGGGGAGCTGTTTTTT. It encodes CSVEDLGGNTGELFF.

In this sample, this clonotype turned up a few times. The V gene is TRBV7-9, the J gene TRBJ2-3, with 8 bases matching TRBD1. V was clipped by 5 bases and J by 10 bases; unmatched bases: 5. Germline CDR1 reads SEHNR; CDR2 reads FQNEAQ (reference sequence). CDR3 length equals 12 residues. This CDR3 reads CASSQGASPQYF. CDR3 coding DNA: TGTGCCAGCAGCCAGGGGGCTAGCCCGCAGTATTTT.

The V call is TRBV6-2 or TRBV6-3, the J call TRBJ2-7, with 9 bases that match TRBD1. The CDR3 spans 17 residues. Looked up from germline, CDR1 is MNHEY and CDR2 is SVGEGT. V shed 6 bases, J shed 2 bases, and the junction held 14 bases outside the gene matches. For the CDR3, the DNA is TGTGCCAGCAGCCAACCGTTCCTCCGGGACAGGGCCTACGAGCAGTACTTC. Amino acids: CASSQPFLRDRAYEQYF.

In this sample, this clonotype turned up a few times. The rearrangement links TRBV7-2 to TRBJ2-1, with 11 bases lining up with TRBD1. Per the germline V gene, CDR1 is SGHTA and CDR2 is FQGNSA. Trimming cost V 5 bases and J 4 bases; bases outside gene matches: 4. The CDR3 runs to 15 residues. CDR3 residues: CASSAGQGGYNEQFF. CDR3 DNA sequence: TGTGCCAGCAGCGCGGGACAGGGGGGTTACAATGAGCAGTTCTTC.